These 23 T cell receptor beta chains originate from one sample sequenced in a study of blood T cells in healthy people across ages. A second PCR, run for 7 to 11 cycles, used a sample-barcoded 5' primer plus a J-beta primer mix. TCRdb ran MiXCR on the 5' RACE reads and lists one entry per CDR3 protein. The sample contains 720,000 or so distinct CDR3 sequences, less than 45% of which appear only once. The specimen was blood. These receptors all come from a man older than 75 in good health.

This clonotype was observed many times. The rearrangement joins TRBV3-1 to TRBJ2-5, with 11 bases identical to TRBD2. Losses at the gene ends were 7 bases for V and 2 bases for J; bases not matched to a gene: 6. The CDR3 covers 15 residues. CDR1 and CDR2 (germline): LGHDT, YNNKEL (reference sequence). The DNA of the CDR3 is TGTGCCAGCACCCGTCGACTAGCGGGACAAGAGACCCAGTACTTC. Protein product: CASTRRLAGQETQYF.

Remarks on this clonotype: Mismatch with germline at one junction end may stem from a read error. The gene calls are TRBV29-1 and TRBJ2-3, with TRBD1 as a possible D gene (5 bases). There are 12 residues in the CDR3. Germline V gene data show CDR1 as SQVTM and CDR2 as ANQGSEA. The CDR3 nucleotides are TGCGGCGTTGAAACTTCAGGGGATACGCAGTATTTT. The encoded protein is CGVETSGDTQYF.

This clonotype was counted between two and nine times. The rearrangement links TRBV4-2 to TRBJ2-3, with 13 bases identical to TRBD2. Germline V lookup: CDR1 LGHNA, CDR2 YNFKEQ. This CDR3 has 17 amino acids. V dropped 5 bases and J dropped 4; count of bases not matched to a gene: 9. The CDR3 loop reads CASSSWKGTSGADTQYF. The CDR3 DNA is TGTGCCAGCAGCTCGTGGAAAGGGACTAGCGGGGCAGATACGCAGTATTTT.

The chain couples TRBV12-3 or TRBV12-4 to TRBJ2-1, with D tentatively TRBD2 (6 bases). The V end was cut by 0 bases, the J end by 8 bases, with 14 bases between. The CDR3 totals 15 residues. The CDR3 loop reads CASSLAGLARDEQFF. CDR3 nucleotide sequence: TGTGCCAGCAGTTTAGCGGGGCTAGCGCGGGATGAGCAGTTCTTC.

The chain combines TRBV5-5 with TRBJ1-2; D may be TRBD1 (5 bases). The CDR3 consists of 16 residues. The V and J ends lost 2 bases and 1 base respectively, with 15 bases between them. Per the germline V gene, CDR1 is SGHKS and CDR2 is YYEKEE (reference sequence). CDR3 DNA sequence: TGTGCCAGCAGCTTAGGGAAACAGGACCTTAACTATGGCTACACCTTC. This translates into CASSLGKQDLNYGYTF. Complete variable domain (other parts from reference TRBV5-5 and TRBJ1-2): DAGVTQSPTHLIKTRGQQVTLRCSPISGHKSVSWYQQVLGQGPQFIFQYYEKEERGRGNFPDRFSARQFPNYSSELNVNALLLGDSALYLCASSLGKQDLNYGYTFGSGTRLTVV.

This clonotype turned up a few times. The J gene is TRBJ2-7, the V gene TRBV29-1; D remains ambiguous. Trimming removed 5 bases at V and 0 bases at J, with 8 bases between. There are 12 residues in the CDR3. Per the germline V gene, CDR1 is SQVTM and CDR2 is ANQGSEA. The CDR3 DNA reads as TGCAGCGTTTACCAGAGCTCCTACGAGCAGTACTTC. Protein: CSVYQSSYEQYF.

The chain carries TRBV4-2 and TRBJ1-4; 7 bases align to TRBD1. Germline V CDR1 and CDR2: LGHNA, YNFKEQ. This CDR3 region has 15 residues. V dropped 4 bases and J dropped 6; count of bases not matched to a gene: 8. The CDR3 DNA follows: TGTGCCAGCAGCCCCCGACAGGGTGTCGATGAAAAACTGTTTTTT. Its protein is CASSPRQGVDEKLFF.

The rearrangement joins TRBV7-9 to TRBJ2-2, with a possible D match to TRBD2 (5 bases). The V gene's germline CDR1 is SEHNR and CDR2 FQNEAQ (reference sequence). The CDR3 has 14 residues. Trimming removed 1 base from V and 13 bases from J, with 16 bases in between. The CDR3 here is CASSLGPLVSGLFF. CDR3 DNA: TGTGCCAGCAGCTTAGGCCCTCTAGTCAGCGGGCTGTTTTTT.

The rearrangement links TRBV19 to TRBJ2-3; no clear D. There are 17 residues in the CDR3. V lost 1 base to trimming and J lost 3 bases, with 17 bases between them. CDR1 is LNHDA, CDR2 SQIVND, per germline (reference sequence). CDR3 region: CASSIGRRLSLTDTQYF. For the CDR3, the DNA is TGTGCCAGTAGTATAGGGCGGAGACTGTCCCTAACAGATACGCAGTATTTT.

The chain joins TRBV6-2 or TRBV6-3 to TRBJ2-3; no clear D. The CDR3 has 12 amino acids. Germline V lookup: CDR1 MNHEY, CDR2 SVGEGT. Trimming took 7 bases from V and 2 from J, leaving 7 bases between them. CDR3 loop: CASKNPTDTQYF. CDR3 DNA sequence: TGTGCCAGCAAGAACCCCACAGATACGCAGTATTTT.

This chain connects TRBV18 to TRBJ2-3; D is possibly TRBD1 (6 bases). V dropped 6 bases and J dropped 6 bases, with 19 bases sitting between them. Per the germline V gene, CDR1 is KGHSH and CDR2 is LQKENI. The length of the CDR3 is 15 residues. For the CDR3, the DNA is TGTGCCAGCTCCCAAGGCAGGGGCGCATCTGATACGCAGTATTTT. Encoded protein: CASSQGRGASDTQYF. The full variable domain, completed using reference TRBV18 and TRBJ2-3, is NAGVMQNPRHLVRRRGQEARLRCSPMKGHSHVYWYRQLPEEGLKFMVYLQKENIIDESGMPKERFSAEFPKEGPSILRIQQVVRGDSAAYFCASSQGRGASDTQYFGPGTRLTVL.

This clonotype came up a few times. This sequence joins TRBV6-2 or TRBV6-3 and TRBJ2-3; perhaps TRBD1 as D (6 bases). The CDR3 runs to 13 residues. Trimming removed 5 bases at V and 2 bases at J, with 8 bases between. From germline, CDR1 is MNHEY and CDR2 SVGEGT. The CDR3 DNA sequence: TGTGCCAGCAGTGGGACACACACAGATACGCAGTATTTT. This translates into CASSGTHTDTQYF.

This clonotype occurred a few times. The gene calls are TRBV2 and TRBJ1-5; a possible D gene is TRBD1 (6 bases). Trimming pared 6 bases from V and 7 bases from J, leaving 16 bases between. Per germline, CDR1 SNHLY and CDR2 FYNNEI. The CDR3 contains 14 residues. CDR3 region: CASRVDRTRQPQHF. The CDR3 coding sequence is TGTGCCAGCAGGGTAGACAGGACTCGGCAGCCCCAGCATTTT.

This clonotype was observed a few times. The chain has TRBV6-5 and TRBJ2-7, with D perhaps matching TRBD1 or TRBD2 (5 bases each). The CDR3 has 13 residues. Trimming removed 0 bases at V and 5 bases at J, with 8 bases between. Germline V gives CDR1 MNHEY, CDR2 SVGAGI. The DNA for the CDR3 is TGTGCCAGCAGTTACTCGGGGCGGGACGAGCAGTACTTC. Residues: CASSYSGRDEQYF.

V usage is TRBV20-1 and J usage is TRBJ2-7; 10 nucleotides align to TRBD1. With 6 bases clipped from V and 6 bases from J, the junction kept 11 bases outside the gene matches. This CDR3 region has 14 residues. The germline CDR1 and CDR2 sequences are DFQATT and SNEGSKA (reference sequence). CDR3 protein: CSAPGQGGSREQYF. The CDR3 nucleotides are TGCAGTGCCCCTGGACAGGGGGGTTCGCGCGAGCAGTACTTC.

The V gene is TRBV5-1, the J gene TRBJ2-7, with D maybe TRBD2 (5 bases). This CDR3 has 13 residues. V was pared by 4 bases and J by 2 bases, with 10 bases between. The germline gives CDR1 SGHRS, CDR2 YFSETQ. Written as DNA, the CDR3 is TGCGCCAGCAGCGACCCGGGGACCTACGAGCAGTACTTC. Amino acid sequence: CASSDPGTYEQYF. Looking up the rest from reference TRBV5-1 and TRBJ2-7 gives the full variable domain: KAGVTQTPRYLIKTRGQQVTLSCSPISGHRSVSWYQQTPGQGLQFLFEYFSETQRNKGNFPGRFSGRQFSNSRSEMNVSTLELGDSALYLCASSDPGTYEQYFGPGTRLTVT.

This clonotype was observed once. The rearrangement links TRBV9 to TRBJ1-1; no firm D call. The CDR3 is 13 residues long. The V gene's germline CDR1 is SGDLS and CDR2 YYNGEE. Between the trimmed V and J ends, which lost 2 bases and 5 bases, there was a span of 10 bases. The CDR3 DNA is TGTGCCAGCAGCGTTCTCTCCGAGACTGAAGCTTTCTTT. Translating it yields CASSVLSETEAFF.

J is TRBJ2-7 and V is TRBV5-1, with D perhaps TRBD1 (5 bases). V was shortened by 4 bases and J by 3 bases, with 20 bases between the two germline ends. Germline assignment: CDR1 SGHRS and CDR2 YFSETQ. The CDR3 runs to 16 residues. Here the CDR3 reads CASSPVQEMYDYEQYF. CDR3 sequence (DNA): TGCGCCAGCAGCCCCGTACAGGAGATGTATGACTACGAGCAGTACTTC. The variable domain in full, completed from reference TRBV5-1 and TRBJ2-7, reads KAGVTQTPRYLIKTRGQQVTLSCSPISGHRSVSWYQQTPGQGLQFLFEYFSETQRNKGNFPGRFSGRQFSNSRSEMNVSTLELGDSALYLCASSPVQEMYDYEQYFGPGTRLTVT.

J is TRBJ2-1 and V is TRBV9; possible D gene TRBD2, 5 bases. Looked up from germline, CDR1 is SGDLS and CDR2 is YYNGEE. The V and J ends lost 0 bases and 8 bases respectively, with 18 bases between them. This CDR3 has 16 amino acids. The DNA of the CDR3 is TGTGCCAGCAGCGTAGATAGCCCAACTAGGTTGGATGAGCAGTTCTTC. As protein: CASSVDSPTRLDEQFF.

This clonotype has more than one count but fewer than ten. This sequence joins TRBV4-2 and TRBJ2-1, with D maybe TRBD2 (6 bases). CDR1 and CDR2 (germline): LGHNA, YNFKEQ. The CDR3 covers 16 residues. V lost 0 bases, J lost 1 base, and 10 bases lay in between. CDR3 loop: CASSQERGVSYNEQFF. The DNA of the CDR3 is TGTGCCAGCAGCCAAGAGCGCGGGGTATCCTACAATGAGCAGTTCTTC.

This chain joins TRBV6-2 or TRBV6-3 and TRBJ1-1, with unresolved D. Trimming pared 7 bases from V and 6 bases from J, leaving 15 bases between. The CDR3 runs 13 residues. Germline V gene lookup returns CDR1 MNHEY and CDR2 SVGEGT. DNA of the CDR3: TGTGCCAGCAAGGAGTCAAGACCCTCTGAAGCTTTCTTT. It specifies CASKESRPSEAFF.

This clonotype showed up many times. The gene calls are TRBV20-1 and TRBJ2-7; D might be TRBD1 (6 bases). V lost 0 bases and J lost 1, with 10 bases in between. CDR1 is DFQATT, CDR2 SNEGSKA, per germline (reference sequence). The CDR3 contains 14 residues. The CDR3 loop is CSARDQGFSYEQYF. The CDR3 bases are TGCAGTGCTAGAGATCAGGGGTTTTCCTACGAGCAGTACTTC.

The V and J genes are TRBV2 and TRBJ1-2; TRBD1 is a possible D gene (6 bases). This CDR3 contains 13 residues. Deletions cut 6 bases from V and 8 bases from J, with 16 bases between. CDR1 is SNHLY and CDR2 is FYNNEI in the germline V gene. The CDR3 here is CASSASRGAGYTF. CDR3 bases: TGTGCCAGCAGCGCTAGCCGGGGGGCCGGCTACACCTTC.